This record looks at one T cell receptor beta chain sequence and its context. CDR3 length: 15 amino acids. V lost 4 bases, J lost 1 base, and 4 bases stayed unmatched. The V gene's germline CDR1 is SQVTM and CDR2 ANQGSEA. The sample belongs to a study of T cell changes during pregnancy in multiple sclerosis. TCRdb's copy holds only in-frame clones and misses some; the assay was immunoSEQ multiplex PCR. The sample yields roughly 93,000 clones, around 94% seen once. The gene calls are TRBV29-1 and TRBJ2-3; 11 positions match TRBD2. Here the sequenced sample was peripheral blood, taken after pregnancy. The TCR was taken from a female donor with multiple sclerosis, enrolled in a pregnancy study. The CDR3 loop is CSVGLAGGGTDTQYF. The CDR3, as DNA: TGCAGCGTTGGGCTAGCGGGGGGAGGCACAGATACGCAGTATTTT.